These 14 T cell receptor beta chains were sequenced from one sample in a study of tumor and adjacent non-tumor tissue in lung cancer. Three rounds of nested PCR, following a modified ARM-PCR protocol, produced the TCRbeta library. Using its own MiXCR run on the multiplex PCR reads, TCRdb lists one record per CDR3 protein. Here the sample spans about 79,000 distinct CDR3 sequences, roughly 72% being singletons. This sample's RNA came from whole unsorted tissue. Source material: lung tumor tissue. These receptors originate from a woman between 35 and 50 years old with non-small cell lung cancer.

On this clonotype itself: A much larger clone sits a single nucleotide away, making a read error possible. The V call is TRBV6-5, the J call TRBJ2-3; D not certain. Germline loops: CDR1 MNHEY, CDR2 SVGAGI. The length of the CDR3 is 14 residues. The DNA for the CDR3 is TGTCCCAGCAGGCTCACAGCCTCCACAGATACGCAGTATTTT. Residues: CPSRLTASTDTQYF.

The chain joins TRBV6-5 to TRBJ2-1, with D perhaps matching TRBD1 or TRBD2 (6 bases each). Looked up from germline, CDR1 is MNHEY and CDR2 is SVGAGI. V was pared by 0 bases and J by 7 bases, with 16 bases between. CDR3 length equals 16 residues. The CDR3 sequence: CASSYSGGAYENEQFF. CDR3 nucleotide sequence: TGTGCCAGCAGTTACTCGGGGGGCGCGTATGAGAATGAGCAGTTCTTC.

On this clonotype itself: A junction end diverges from the germline sequence, so it may reflect a read error. The rearrangement uses TRBV4-1 and TRBJ1-2, with D possibly being TRBD1 (6 bases). Germline values: CDR1 MGHRA, CDR2 YSYEKL. There are 14 residues in the CDR3. CDR3 in amino acids: CANRQVRGLGGYTF. CDR3 sequence (DNA): TGTGCCAACAGGCAGGTCAGGGGATTAGGCGGCTACACCTTC.

With respect to this clonotype: Germline and junction disagree at one end, which may indicate a read error. This chain connects TRBV11-2 to TRBJ1-1; perhaps TRBD1 as D (6 bases). Per germline, CDR1 SGHAT and CDR2 FQNNGV. The length of the CDR3 is 14 residues. In nucleotides, the CDR3 is TGTCCCAGCAGCTATAAGGGGGGTGTCACTGAGGCTTTCTTT. Translating gives CPSSYKGGVTEAFF.

CDR3 bases: TGCAGTGCTAGAATTAGCCCCCGGAATGAGCAGTTCTTC. It codes for CSARISPRNEQFF. The chain is built from TRBV20-1 and TRBJ2-1; D remains ambiguous. This CDR3 is built from 13 residues. CDR1 is DFQATT and CDR2 is SNEGSKA in the germline V gene (reference sequence). Trimming took off 2 bases at V and 7 bases at J, with 12 bases between the two ends.

This clonotype appeared a single time. The junction departs from the called germline gene at one end, perhaps through a read error. The chain has TRBV11-2 and TRBJ2-3, with D perhaps being TRBD1 or TRBD2 (5 bases each). The CDR3 runs to 18 residues. Germline V lookup: CDR1 SGHAT, CDR2 FQNNGV. The CDR3 DNA reads as TGTGCCAGCAGCCCGGGTTTGCCGGGGCAGGGCGATGCAGATATGCAGTATTTT. It codes for CASSPGLPGQGDADMQYF.

In the case of this clonotype: The CDR3 does not end in the conserved phenylalanine or tryptophan, so this is likely a read error. The chain combines TRBV11-2 with TRBJ2-7, with TRBD1 matching over 7 bases. Germline V gene sequence: CDR1 SGHAT, CDR2 FQNNGV. There are 15 residues in the CDR3. V lost 5 bases, J lost 8 bases, and 15 bases stayed unmatched. The CDR3 region is CASSRDRELGYKQYL. CDR3 nucleotide sequence: TGTGCCAGCAGCCGAGACAGGGAGCTAGGTTACAAGCAGTACCTC.

This clonotype was counted at least ten times. As DNA, the CDR3 is TGTGCCAGCAGCCCGGGACAGGGGTACCAAGAGACCCAGTACTTC. As protein: CASSPGQGYQETQYF. This chain connects TRBV5-6 to TRBJ2-5; 10 bases fit TRBD1. V shed 4 bases, J shed 0 bases, and the junction held 3 bases outside the gene matches. Germline V gene sequence: CDR1 SGHDT, CDR2 YYEEEE. This CDR3 region has 15 residues.

As to this clonotype: One end of the junction fails to match germline, which may point to a read error. DNA of the CDR3: TGTGCCAGCAGCCGCATGGGCACGGTCAGTACGCGGTATTTT. Protein product: CASSRMGTVSTRYF. The genes are TRBV11-2 and TRBJ2-3; D is ambiguous. Germline V gene data show CDR1 as SGHAT and CDR2 as FQNNGV. The length of the CDR3 is 14 residues. Full variable domain (missing parts from reference TRBV11-2 and TRBJ2-3): EAGVAQSPRYKIIEKRQSVAFWCNPISGHATLYWYQQILGQGPKLLIQFQNNGVVDDSQLPKDRFSAERLKGVDSTLKIQPAKLEDSAVYLCASSRMGTVSTRYFGPGTRLTVL.

Of note for this clonotype: The junction does not match germline at one end; this may be a read error. The chain links TRBV11-2 to TRBJ2-7; 9 nucleotides align to TRBD2. CDR3 length: 16 amino acids. Germline V gene data show CDR1 as SGHAT and CDR2 as FQNNGV. CDR3 in amino acids: CASSLGVAGDRYRQYF. The CDR3 coding sequence is TGTGCCAGTAGCTTGGGAGTAGCGGGAGATCGTTACAGGCAGTACTTC.

The chain employs TRBV7-8 and TRBJ2-3, with 7 positions matching TRBD2. The CDR3 is 14 residues long. V was pared by 7 bases and J by 3 bases, with 7 bases of the junction left unmatched. CDR1 SGHVS and CDR2 FQNEAQ come from the germline V gene. The CDR3 DNA is TGTGCCAGCACCCTGGCGGGAGCTACAGATACGCAGTATTTT. The encoded protein is CASTLAGATDTQYF.

In the case of this clonotype: The junction departs from germline at one end; a sequencing error may be responsible. J is TRBJ1-5 and V is TRBV30; D is ambiguous. CDR1 is GTSNPN and CDR2 is SVGIG in the germline V gene (reference sequence). CDR3 length: 14 amino acids. CDR3 residues: CAWSSGSANKPQHF. The CDR3 DNA reads as TGTGCCTGGAGTTCAGGATCCGCCAATAAGCCCCAGCATTTT.

Regarding this clonotype: One end of the junction is discordant with germline, which a read error may explain. This sequence joins TRBV11-2 and TRBJ2-3; tentatively, D is TRBD1 (5 bases). The CDR3 is 15 residues long. Germline V gene sequence: CDR1 SGHAT, CDR2 FQNNGV. CDR3 residues: CARSQQDKEKDTQYF. The CDR3 nucleotides are TGTGCCAGAAGCCAACAGGACAAGGAGAAAGATACACAGTATTTT. The entire variable domain, with the rest obtained from reference TRBV11-2 and TRBJ2-3, is as follows: EAGVAQSPRYKIIEKRQSVAFWCNPISGHATLYWYQQILGQGPKLLIQFQNNGVVDDSQLPKDRFSAERLKGVDSTLKIQPAKLEDSAVYLCARSQQDKEKDTQYFGPGTRLTVL.

This clonotype was seen a single time. This chain links TRBV19 with TRBJ2-7; 7 bases map to TRBD2. V shed 8 bases and J 3 bases; nucleotides not matched to a gene: 7. The CDR3 totals 13 residues. Germline V CDR1 and CDR2: LNHDA, SQIVND (reference sequence). CDR3 sequence (DNA): TGTGCCAGTGCCTCATCGGGGGGCTACGAGCAGTACTTC. Translation: CASASSGGYEQYF.